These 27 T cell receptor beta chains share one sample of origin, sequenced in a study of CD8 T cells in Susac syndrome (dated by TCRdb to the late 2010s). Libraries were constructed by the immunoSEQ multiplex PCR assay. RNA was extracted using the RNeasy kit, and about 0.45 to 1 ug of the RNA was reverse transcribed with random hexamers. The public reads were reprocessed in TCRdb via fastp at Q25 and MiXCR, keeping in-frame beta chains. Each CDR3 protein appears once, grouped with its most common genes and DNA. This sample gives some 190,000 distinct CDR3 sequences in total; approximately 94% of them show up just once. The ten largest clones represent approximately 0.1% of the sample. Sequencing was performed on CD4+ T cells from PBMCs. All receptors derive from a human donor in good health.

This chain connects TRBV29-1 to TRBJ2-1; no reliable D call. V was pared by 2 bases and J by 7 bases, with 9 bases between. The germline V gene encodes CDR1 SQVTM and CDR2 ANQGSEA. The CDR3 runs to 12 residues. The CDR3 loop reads CSVEWTLNEQFF. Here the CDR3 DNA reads TGCAGCGTTGAATGGACCCTTAATGAGCAGTTCTTC.

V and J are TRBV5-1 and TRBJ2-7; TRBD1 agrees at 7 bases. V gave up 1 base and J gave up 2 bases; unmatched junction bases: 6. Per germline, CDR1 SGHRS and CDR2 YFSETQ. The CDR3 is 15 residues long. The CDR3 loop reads CASSLPGQRTYEQYF. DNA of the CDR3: TGCGCCAGCAGCTTGCCGGGACAGCGAACCTACGAGCAGTACTTC.

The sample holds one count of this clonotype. The CDR3 sequence is CASSQGVGDVVSSYNEQFF. The DNA of the CDR3 is TGCGCCAGCAGCCAAGGCGTCGGTGATGTGGTGAGCTCCTACAATGAGCAGTTCTTC. The rearrangement joins TRBV4-3 to TRBJ2-1, with D unresolved. CDR3 length equals 19 residues. The ends were cut back, 1 base at V and 0 bases at J, with 19 bases in the middle. The germline gives CDR1 LGHNA, CDR2 YSLEER.

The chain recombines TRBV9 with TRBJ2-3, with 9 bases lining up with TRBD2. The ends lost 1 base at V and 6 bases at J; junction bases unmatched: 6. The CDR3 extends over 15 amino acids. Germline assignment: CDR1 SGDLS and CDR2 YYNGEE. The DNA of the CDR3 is TGTGCCAGCAGCGTACTAGCGGGGACCGGGGATACGCAGTATTTT. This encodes CASSVLAGTGDTQYF. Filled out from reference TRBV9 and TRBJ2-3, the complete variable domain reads DSGVTQTPKHLITATGQRVTLRCSPRSGDLSVYWYQQSLDQGLQFLIQYYNGEERAKGNILERFSAQQFPDLHSELNLSSLELGDSALYFCASSVLAGTGDTQYFGPGTRLTVL.

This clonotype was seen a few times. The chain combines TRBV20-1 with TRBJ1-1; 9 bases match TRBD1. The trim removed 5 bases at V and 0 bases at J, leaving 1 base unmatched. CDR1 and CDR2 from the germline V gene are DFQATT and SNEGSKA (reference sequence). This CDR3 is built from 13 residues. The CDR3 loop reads CSAHRGLNTEAFF. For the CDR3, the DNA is TGCAGTGCTCACAGGGGGCTGAACACTGAAGCTTTCTTT.

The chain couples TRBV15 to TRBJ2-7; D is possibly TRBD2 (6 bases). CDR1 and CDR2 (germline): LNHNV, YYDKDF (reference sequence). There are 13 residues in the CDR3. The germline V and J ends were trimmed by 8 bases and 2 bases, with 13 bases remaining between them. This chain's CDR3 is CATGGGWTYEQYF. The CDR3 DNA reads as TGTGCCACCGGTGGAGGGTGGACCTACGAGCAGTACTTC. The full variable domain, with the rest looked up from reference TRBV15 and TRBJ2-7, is DAMVIQNPRYQVTQFGKPVTLSCSQTLNHNVMYWYQQKSSQAPKLLFHYYDKDFNNEADTPDNFQSRRPNTSFCFLDIRSPGLGDTAMYLCATGGGWTYEQYFGPGTRLTVT.

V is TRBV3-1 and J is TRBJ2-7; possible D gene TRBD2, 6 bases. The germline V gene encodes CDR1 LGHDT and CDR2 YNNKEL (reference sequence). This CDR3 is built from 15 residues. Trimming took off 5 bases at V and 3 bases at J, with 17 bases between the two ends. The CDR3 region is CASSYAAAGDYEQYF. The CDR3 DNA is TGTGCCAGCAGCTACGCGGCAGCGGGCGACTACGAGCAGTACTTC.

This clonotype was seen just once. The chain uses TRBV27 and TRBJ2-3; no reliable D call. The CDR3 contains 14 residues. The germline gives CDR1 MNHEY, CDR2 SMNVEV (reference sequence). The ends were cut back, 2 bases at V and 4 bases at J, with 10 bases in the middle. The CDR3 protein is CASSLLSRADTQYF. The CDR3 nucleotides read TGTGCCAGCAGTTTACTTAGCCGGGCAGATACGCAGTATTTT.

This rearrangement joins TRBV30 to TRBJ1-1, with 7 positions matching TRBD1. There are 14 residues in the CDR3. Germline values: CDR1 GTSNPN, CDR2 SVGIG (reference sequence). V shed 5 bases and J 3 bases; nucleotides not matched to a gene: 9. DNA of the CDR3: TGTGCCTGGCGTCGACAGGGATCGGACACTGAAGCTTTCTTT. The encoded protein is CAWRRQGSDTEAFF.

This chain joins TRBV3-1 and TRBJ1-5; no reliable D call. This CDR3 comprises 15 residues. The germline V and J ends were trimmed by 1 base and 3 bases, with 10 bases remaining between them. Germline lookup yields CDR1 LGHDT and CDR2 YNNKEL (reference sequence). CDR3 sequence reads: CASSQGRQINQPQHF. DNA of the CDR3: TGTGCCAGCAGCCAAGGGAGGCAGATCAATCAGCCCCAGCATTTT.

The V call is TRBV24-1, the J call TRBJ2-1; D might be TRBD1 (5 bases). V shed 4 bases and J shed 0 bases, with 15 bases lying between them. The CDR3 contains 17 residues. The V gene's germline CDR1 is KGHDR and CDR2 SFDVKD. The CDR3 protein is CATSDTEGHSSYNEQFF. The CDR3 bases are TGTGCCACCAGTGACACTGAAGGACATAGCTCCTACAATGAGCAGTTCTTC.

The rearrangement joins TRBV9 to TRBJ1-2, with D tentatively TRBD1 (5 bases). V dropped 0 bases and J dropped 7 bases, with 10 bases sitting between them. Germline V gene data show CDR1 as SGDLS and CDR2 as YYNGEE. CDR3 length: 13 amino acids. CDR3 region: CASSVGVGVGYTF. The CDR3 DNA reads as TGTGCCAGCAGCGTAGGTGTAGGGGTTGGCTACACCTTC.

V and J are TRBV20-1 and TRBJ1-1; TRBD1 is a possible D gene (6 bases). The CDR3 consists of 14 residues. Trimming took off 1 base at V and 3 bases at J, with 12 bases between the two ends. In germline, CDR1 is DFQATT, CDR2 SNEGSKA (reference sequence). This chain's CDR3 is CSARGTAGDTEAFF. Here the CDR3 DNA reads TGCAGTGCTAGAGGAACGGCAGGGGACACTGAAGCTTTCTTT.

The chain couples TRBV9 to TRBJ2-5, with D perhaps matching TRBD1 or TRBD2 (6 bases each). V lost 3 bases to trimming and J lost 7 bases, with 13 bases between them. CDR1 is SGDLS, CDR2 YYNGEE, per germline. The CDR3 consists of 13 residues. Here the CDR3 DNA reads TGTGCCAGCAGCGCCTCAGGGGAGGTGACCCAGTACTTC. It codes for CASSASGEVTQYF.

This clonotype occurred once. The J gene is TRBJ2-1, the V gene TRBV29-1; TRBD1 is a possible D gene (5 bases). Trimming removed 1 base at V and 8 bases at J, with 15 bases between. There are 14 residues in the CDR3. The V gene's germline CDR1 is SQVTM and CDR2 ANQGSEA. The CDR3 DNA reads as TGCAGCGTTGAAGGGGGCTTAGTGGGTTATGAGCAGTTCTTC. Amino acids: CSVEGGLVGYEQFF.

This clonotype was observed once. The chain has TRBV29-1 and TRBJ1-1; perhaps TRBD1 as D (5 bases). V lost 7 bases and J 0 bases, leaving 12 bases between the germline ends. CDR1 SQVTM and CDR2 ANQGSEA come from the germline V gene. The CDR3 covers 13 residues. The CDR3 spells CSARTTMNTEAFF. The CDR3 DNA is TGCAGCGCCCGGACAACCATGAACACTGAAGCTTTCTTT.

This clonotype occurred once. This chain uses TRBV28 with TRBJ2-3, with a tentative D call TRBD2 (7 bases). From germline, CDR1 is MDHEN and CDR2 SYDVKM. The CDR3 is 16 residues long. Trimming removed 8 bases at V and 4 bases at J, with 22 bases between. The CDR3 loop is CASPPGVGGGPDTQYF. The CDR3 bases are TGTGCCAGCCCTCCCGGGGTGGGAGGGGGGCCAGATACGCAGTATTTT.

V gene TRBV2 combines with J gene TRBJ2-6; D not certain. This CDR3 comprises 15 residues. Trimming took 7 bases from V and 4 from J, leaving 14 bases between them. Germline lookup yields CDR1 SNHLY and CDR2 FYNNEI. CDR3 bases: TGTGCCAGCACGGGTTTATCGTCCGGGGCCAACGTCCTGACTTTC. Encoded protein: CASTGLSSGANVLTF.

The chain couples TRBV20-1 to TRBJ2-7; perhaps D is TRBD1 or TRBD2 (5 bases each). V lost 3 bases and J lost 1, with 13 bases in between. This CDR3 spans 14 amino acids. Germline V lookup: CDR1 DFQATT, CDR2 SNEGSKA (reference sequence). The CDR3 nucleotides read TGCAGTGCTAGCGGGGACGTGGGATCCTACGAGCAGTACTTC. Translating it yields CSASGDVGSYEQYF.

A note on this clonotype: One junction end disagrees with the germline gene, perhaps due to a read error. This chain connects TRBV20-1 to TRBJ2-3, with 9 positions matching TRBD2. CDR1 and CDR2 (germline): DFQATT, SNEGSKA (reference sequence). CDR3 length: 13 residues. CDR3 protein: CSARDRMAGGREF. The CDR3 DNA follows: TGCAGTGCTAGAGATAGAATGGCTGGCGGGAGGGAGTTT.

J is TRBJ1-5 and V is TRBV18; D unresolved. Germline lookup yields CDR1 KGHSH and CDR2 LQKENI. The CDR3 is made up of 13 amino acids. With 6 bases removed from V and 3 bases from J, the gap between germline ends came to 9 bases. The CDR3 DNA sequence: TGTGCCAGCTCGGCGGGATCCAATCAGCCCCAGCATTTT. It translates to CASSAGSNQPQHF.

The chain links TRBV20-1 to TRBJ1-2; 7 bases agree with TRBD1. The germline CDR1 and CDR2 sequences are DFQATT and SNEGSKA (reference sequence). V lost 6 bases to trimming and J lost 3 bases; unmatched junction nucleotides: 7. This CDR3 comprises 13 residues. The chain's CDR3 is CSALPQGDYGYTF. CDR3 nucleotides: TGCAGTGCGTTGCCCCAGGGGGACTATGGCTACACCTTC.

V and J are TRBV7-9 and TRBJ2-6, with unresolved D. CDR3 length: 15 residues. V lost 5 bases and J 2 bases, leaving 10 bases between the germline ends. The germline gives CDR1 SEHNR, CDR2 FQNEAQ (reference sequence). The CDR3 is CASSLASAGANVLTF. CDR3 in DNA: TGTGCCAGCAGCCTTGCCAGTGCTGGGGCCAACGTCCTGACTTTC.

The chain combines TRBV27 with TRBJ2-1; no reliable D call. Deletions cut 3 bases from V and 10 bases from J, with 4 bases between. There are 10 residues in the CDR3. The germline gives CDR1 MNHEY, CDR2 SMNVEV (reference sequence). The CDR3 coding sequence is TGTGCCAGCAGTTTCAGAGAGCAGTTCTTC. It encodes CASSFREQFF.

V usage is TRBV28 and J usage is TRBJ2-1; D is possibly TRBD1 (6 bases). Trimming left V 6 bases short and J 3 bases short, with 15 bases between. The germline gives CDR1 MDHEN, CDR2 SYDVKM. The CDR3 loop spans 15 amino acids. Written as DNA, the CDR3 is TGTGCCAGCAGCAAAGGGCAGGGGCTCTACAATGAGCAGTTCTTC. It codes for CASSKGQGLYNEQFF.

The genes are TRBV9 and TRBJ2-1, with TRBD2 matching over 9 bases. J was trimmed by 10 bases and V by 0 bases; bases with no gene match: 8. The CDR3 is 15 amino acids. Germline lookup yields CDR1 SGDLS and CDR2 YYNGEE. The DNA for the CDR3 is TGTGCCAGCAGCGTAGGAATAGCGGGAGAGGTCGAGCAGTTCTTC. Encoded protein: CASSVGIAGEVEQFF.

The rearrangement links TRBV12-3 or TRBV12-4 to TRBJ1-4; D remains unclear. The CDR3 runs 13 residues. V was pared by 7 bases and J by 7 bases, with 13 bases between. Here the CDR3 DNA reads TGTGCCAGCATGACCCGCGGGGTTGAAAAACTGTTTTTT. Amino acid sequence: CASMTRGVEKLFF.